Following are 23 T cell receptor beta chains from one sample sequenced in a study of cytomegalovirus exposure and HLA in healthy donors. PCR employed 60 Vbeta and 13 Jbeta primers. Sequencing used immunoSEQ multiplex PCR; TCRdb keeps in-frame clones, though not all of them. Of about 140,000 clones detected, roughly four fifths appear once; the ten largest clones hold approximately 1.5%. The specimen sequenced was PBMCs. These receptors originate from a man aged 25 to 45 in good health and CMV-seropositive.

This sequence joins TRBV10-1 and TRBJ1-1; 9 bases fit TRBD1. This CDR3 is built from 12 residues. Germline CDR1 WNHNN, CDR2 SYGVQD (reference sequence). V gave up 8 bases and J gave up 6 bases; unmatched junction bases: 4. The CDR3 bases are TGCGCCAGCCCGGGACAGGGCGCTGAAGCTTTCTTT. Translating gives CASPGQGAEAFF.

The table lists this clone with a count of one. This chain links TRBV12-5 with TRBJ2-2; tentative D call: TRBD2 (6 bases). Trimming removed 7 bases at V and 0 bases at J, with 12 bases between. Germline values: CDR1 LGHNT, CDR2 FRNRAP. The CDR3 is made up of 15 amino acids. CDR3 DNA sequence: TGTGCTAGTGCCGGGGGACGGACGAACACCGGGGAGCTGTTTTTT. Amino acids: CASAGGRTNTGELFF.

The rearrangement links TRBV2 to TRBJ2-7; D not resolved. This CDR3 is built from 13 residues. CDR1 SNHLY and CDR2 FYNNEI come from the germline V gene. Trimming shortened V by 4 bases and J by 5 bases, and 12 bases separated the two germline ends. In nucleotides, the CDR3 is TGTGCCAGCAGTGGGTCTCGGAGCGACGAGCAGTACTTC. Its translation is CASSGSRSDEQYF.

This clone appeared a single time. The V call is TRBV18, the J call TRBJ2-5, with TRBD2 matching 8 bases. The CDR3 is made up of 11 amino acids. CDR1 is KGHSH, CDR2 LQKENI, per germline. V was clipped by 3 bases and J by 9 bases; unmatched bases: 0. The CDR3 sequence: CASSPGRAQYF. CDR3 in DNA: TGTGCCAGCTCACCCGGGAGGGCCCAGTACTTC.

The DNA of the CDR3 is TGTGCCAGCAGCCCCTCGGGGGAAGAGACCCAGTACTTC. Its protein is CASSPSGEETQYF. V is TRBV7-7 and J is TRBJ2-5; a weak D match, TRBD2 (6 bases). V was shortened by 5 bases and J by 3 bases, with 10 bases between the two germline ends. This CDR3 has 13 amino acids. Germline CDR1 is SSHAT and CDR2 is FNYEAQ (reference sequence).

J is TRBJ1-5 and V is TRBV28, with TRBD1 matching 9 bases. The CDR3 totals 15 residues. Germline values: CDR1 MDHEN, CDR2 SYDVKM. V trimming: 6 bases; J trimming: 6 bases; junction bases outside the gene matches: 9. CDR3 sequence: CASSSRDRDGQPQHF. In DNA, the CDR3 is TGTGCCAGCAGCTCCCGGGACAGGGACGGTCAGCCCCAGCATTTT.

The chain employs TRBV28 and TRBJ1-4; TRBD1 might be the D (5 bases). Germline values: CDR1 MDHEN, CDR2 SYDVKM. V was pared by 2 bases and J by 7 bases, with 14 bases between. CDR3 length: 15 residues. CDR3 sequence (DNA): TGTGCCAGCAGTTTACGGGGGGGAGGGTTTGAAAAACTGTTTTTT. Residues: CASSLRGGGFEKLFF.

This clone was seen once. This chain uses TRBV28 with TRBJ1-2, with D hard to call. Per germline, CDR1 MDHEN and CDR2 SYDVKM. The CDR3 loop spans 13 amino acids. With 5 bases removed from V and 8 bases from J, the gap between germline ends came to 15 bases. CDR3 bases: TGTGCCAGCAGTAAACAAACATCGAACGGCTACACCTTC. It is translated as CASSKQTSNGYTF.

This rearrangement joins TRBV13 to TRBJ1-5; 9 bases line up with TRBD1. This CDR3 comprises 16 residues. From germline, CDR1 is PRHDT and CDR2 FYEKMQ (reference sequence). V trimming: 2 bases; J trimming: 0 bases; junction bases outside the gene matches: 2. DNA for the CDR3: TGTGCCAGCAGCTTAATGGGACAGGGTAGCAATCAGCCCCAGCATTTT. Translating gives CASSLMGQGSNQPQHF. Full variable domain (remainder filled in from reference TRBV13 and TRBJ1-5): AAGVIQSPRHLIKEKRETATLKCYPIPRHDTVYWYQQGPGQDPQFLISFYEKMQSDKGSIPDRFSAQQFSDYHSELNMSSLELGDSALYFCASSLMGQGSNQPQHFGDGTRLSIL.

J is TRBJ1-1 and V is TRBV18, with D unclear. Germline CDR1 and CDR2: KGHSH and LQKENI. V was cut by 4 bases and J by 6 bases, with 27 bases left in between. This CDR3 spans 18 amino acids. The CDR3 protein is CASSQREIQTSVHAEAFF. The CDR3, as DNA: TGTGCCAGCTCACAAAGGGAGATTCAGACCTCGGTCCACGCTGAAGCTTTCTTT.

This clone occurred once. The chain couples TRBV15 to TRBJ2-1; no clear D. CDR1 LNHNV and CDR2 YYDKDF come from the germline V gene (reference sequence). Trimming took off 0 bases at V and 1 base at J, with 7 bases between the two ends. CDR3 length equals 15 residues. The CDR3 bases are TGTGCCACCAGCAGAGATCGGGTGTCCTACAATGAGCAGTTCTTC. This codes for CATSRDRVSYNEQFF. The full variable domain, its missing parts supplied by reference TRBV15 and TRBJ2-1, is DAMVIQNPRYQVTQFGKPVTLSCSQTLNHNVMYWYQQKSSQAPKLLFHYYDKDFNNEADTPDNFQSRRPNTSFCFLDIRSPGLGDTAMYLCATSRDRVSYNEQFFGPGTRLTVL.

This rearrangement joins TRBV15 to TRBJ2-7, with unresolved D. V was shortened by 5 bases and J by 7 bases, with 18 bases between the two germline ends. Looked up from germline, CDR1 is LNHNV and CDR2 is YYDKDF (reference sequence). This CDR3 is 14 amino acids long. The CDR3 coding sequence is TGTGCCACCAGCTTAAGTATAGATCCCCCGGAGCAGTACTTC. It yields the protein CATSLSIDPPEQYF. The entire variable domain, with the rest obtained from reference TRBV15 and TRBJ2-7, is as follows: DAMVIQNPRYQVTQFGKPVTLSCSQTLNHNVMYWYQQKSSQAPKLLFHYYDKDFNNEADTPDNFQSRRPNTSFCFLDIRSPGLGDTAMYLCATSLSIDPPEQYFGPGTRLTVT.

The J gene is TRBJ1-3, the V gene TRBV18, with TRBD1 matching 8 bases. Trimming took 5 bases from V and 0 from J; bases not matched to a gene: 6. This CDR3 spans 16 amino acids. CDR1 and CDR2 (germline): KGHSH, LQKENI. Written as DNA, the CDR3 is TGTGCCAGCTCATCAGGGGACAGGTCCTCTGGAAACACCATATATTTT. This encodes CASSSGDRSSGNTIYF.

This chain connects TRBV2 to TRBJ1-4; D unclear. Germline CDR1 and CDR2: SNHLY and FYNNEI. V lost 7 bases, J lost 5 bases, and 17 bases lay in between. This CDR3 has 15 residues. This CDR3 reads CASKKTGTLNEKLFF. The CDR3 bases are TGTGCCAGCAAGAAGACGGGAACCTTAAATGAAAAACTGTTTTTT.

The V gene is TRBV5-1, the J gene TRBJ2-5; 7 nucleotides agree with TRBD1. The length of the CDR3 is 17 residues. Germline CDR1 SGHRS, CDR2 YFSETQ. The V segment lost 0 bases and the J segment 4 bases; nucleotides outside the gene matches: 12. CDR3: CASSLVGPGAGGETQYF. In nucleotides, the CDR3 is TGCGCCAGCAGCTTGGTTGGCCCCGGGGCAGGGGGAGAGACCCAGTACTTC.

This clone was picked up a small number of times. The chain joins TRBV10-3 to TRBJ1-1; perhaps TRBD1 as D (5 bases). V was pared by 10 bases and J by 1 base, with 10 bases between. There are 12 residues in the CDR3. Germline CDR1 reads ENHRY; CDR2 reads SYGVKD. CDR3 nucleotides: TGTGCCACCGAAACAGGGAACACTGAAGCTTTCTTT. Protein product: CATETGNTEAFF.

This clone was seen only once. The chain couples TRBV4-1 to TRBJ2-1; 14 nucleotides agree with TRBD2. V gave up 2 bases and J gave up 10 bases; unmatched junction bases: 7. This CDR3 comprises 16 residues. Germline CDR1 is MGHRA and CDR2 is YSYEKL. CDR3 in amino acids: CASSQNPGLAGEEQFF. Here the CDR3 DNA reads TGCGCCAGCAGCCAAAACCCGGGACTAGCGGGGGAAGAGCAGTTCTTC.

The rearrangement joins TRBV6-4 to TRBJ2-2, with D possibly TRBD2 on 6 matching bases. Trimming removed 5 bases at V and 1 base at J, with 26 bases between. The CDR3 spans 20 residues. The germline gives CDR1 MRHNA, CDR2 SNTAGT. As DNA, the CDR3 is TGTGCCAGCAGTCCGTTGGGACTTCAATTGCGAACTAGGAACACCGGGGAGCTGTTTTTT. Residues: CASSPLGLQLRTRNTGELFF.

The genes are TRBV28 and TRBJ1-1; D call uncertain. The CDR3 runs to 14 residues. Germline CDR1 is MDHEN and CDR2 is SYDVKM. The V and J ends lost 4 bases and 5 bases respectively, with 14 bases between them. The CDR3 is CASSSQRRRTEAFF. The CDR3 nucleotides read TGTGCCAGCAGTTCCCAAAGGCGGCGGACTGAAGCTTTCTTT.

The chain carries TRBV30 and TRBJ2-7; 11 bases map to TRBD2. This CDR3 region has 14 residues. V was pared by 0 bases and J by 5 bases, with 3 bases of the junction left unmatched. CDR1 is GTSNPN, CDR2 SVGIG, per germline (reference sequence). The CDR3 region is CAWSVGSGGDEQYF. Here the CDR3 DNA reads TGTGCCTGGAGTGTGGGTAGCGGGGGGGACGAGCAGTACTTC.

The V gene is TRBV5-1, the J gene TRBJ1-1; 7 bases match TRBD1. V lost 4 bases to trimming and J lost 7 bases; unmatched junction nucleotides: 10. Germline V CDR1 and CDR2: SGHRS, YFSETQ. The CDR3 extends over 14 amino acids. The CDR3 spells CASSPRGGPIEAFF. Written as DNA, the CDR3 is TGCGCCAGCAGCCCTAGAGGGGGCCCGATTGAAGCTTTCTTT.

The chain has TRBV18 and TRBJ1-5, with TRBD1 identical over 8 bases. The trim removed 3 bases at V and 4 bases at J, leaving 5 bases unmatched. This CDR3 is 15 amino acids long. CDR1 and CDR2 from the germline V gene are KGHSH and LQKENI. In DNA form, the CDR3 reads TGTGCCAGCTCACCTGGGACAGGCGTAAATCAGCCCCAGCATTTT. Residues: CASSPGTGVNQPQHF.

This chain joins TRBV9 and TRBJ1-1; possibly TRBD1 for D (5 bases). Germline loops: CDR1 SGDLS, CDR2 YYNGEE. The CDR3 is 12 amino acids. Deletions cut 3 bases from V and 5 bases from J, with 8 bases between. CDR3 sequence reads: CASSAGGTEAFF. In DNA, the CDR3 is TGTGCCAGCAGCGCCGGGGGGACTGAAGCTTTCTTT.